This TCR beta chain was profiled in a study of T cell responses to AZD1222 COVID-19 vaccine. Across the study: The study pooled second doses at about 4 or about 12 weeks. The study, taken as a whole, reports: At baseline, seropositivity was found in only a handful of AZD1222 recipients. Clonal diversity was possibly underestimated, and the donors were mostly white British, with more females. Repertoires in all cases were sampled only once the peak T cell response had passed.

Sequenced by immunoSEQ multiplex PCR; TCRdb stores in-frame clones only, minus some. The repertoire holds around 84,000 clones, with approximately 88% as singletons. Comment on this clone: What it binds is unknown.

CDR1 SGHRS and CDR2 YFSETQ come from the germline V gene. This CDR3 region has 15 residues. The ends lost 3 bases at V and 4 bases at J; junction bases unmatched: 6. The chain uses TRBV5-1 and TRBJ2-3; 9 nucleotides line up with TRBD1. This TCR derives from an adult in good health. The starting material was peripheral blood, obtained on day 0 of AZD1222 vaccination. The CDR3 nucleotides are TGCGCCAGCAGCTCAACAGGGGGCCCGGCAGATACGCAGTATTTT. Protein product: CASSSTGGPADTQYF.